Below are 20 T cell receptor beta chains sequenced from a single sample in a study of OX40 agonist ivuxolimab in advanced cancers. Only in-frame clones appear in the TCRdb table, and some are missing; sequencing was by immunoSEQ multiplex PCR. The sample yields approximately 70,000 clones, 92% seen once. Sequences were derived from CD4+ or CD8+ T cells sorted from blood, sampled in a trial of the OX40 agonist ivuxolimab. All receptors derive from an adult with an advanced solid tumor such as melanoma, head and neck, liver or kidney cancer.

The V call is TRBV5-1, the J call TRBJ2-7, with D perhaps being TRBD1 or TRBD2 (5 bases each). Trimming removed 5 bases from V and 2 bases from J, with 14 bases in between. Germline V lookup: CDR1 SGHRS, CDR2 YFSETQ. CDR3 size: 14 residues. This CDR3 is CASRPGTVTYEQYF. The DNA for the CDR3 is TGCGCCAGCAGGCCCGGGACGGTAACCTACGAGCAGTACTTC.

This sequence joins TRBV6-6 and TRBJ2-5, with TRBD2 matching over 9 bases. The end of the DNA is better explained by TRBJ2-7, so the J call may be wrong. CDR1 is MNHNY, CDR2 SVGAGI, per germline (reference sequence). The CDR3 consists of 14 residues. CDR3 sequence: CASTLAGESYEQYF. In DNA form, the CDR3 reads TGTGCCAGCACCTTAGCGGGGGAATCCTACGAGCAGTACTTC.

The rearrangement uses TRBV9 and TRBJ1-4, with 11 bases identical to TRBD1. This CDR3 spans 16 amino acids. CDR1 and CDR2 from the germline V gene are SGDLS and YYNGEE. The J segment lost 8 bases and the V segment lost 4 bases, leaving 10 bases of the junction unmatched. CDR3 sequence (DNA): TGTGCCAGCAGCTTAGGGACAGGGGGTTTTGGGGAAAAACTGTTTTTT. Protein sequence: CASSLGTGGFGEKLFF. Variable domain in full (rest from reference TRBV9 and TRBJ1-4): DSGVTQTPKHLITATGQRVTLRCSPRSGDLSVYWYQQSLDQGLQFLIQYYNGEERAKGNILERFSAQQFPDLHSELNLSSLELGDSALYFCASSLGTGGFGEKLFFGSGTQLSVL.

The rearrangement uses TRBV25-1 and TRBJ1-3; D not resolved. V gave up 6 bases and J gave up 0 bases, with 6 bases separating them. The CDR3 contains 13 residues. Germline loops: CDR1 MGHDK, CDR2 SYGVNS. Here the CDR3 reads CASRESSGNTIYF. CDR3 in DNA: TGTGCCAGCAGAGAGAGCTCTGGAAACACCATATATTTT.

V gene TRBV6-5 combines with J gene TRBJ2-7; 7 nucleotides match TRBD1. In germline, CDR1 is MNHEY, CDR2 SVGAGI. CDR3 length: 16 residues. V lost 0 bases, J lost 4 bases, and 9 bases stayed unmatched. CDR3 DNA sequence: TGTGCCAGCAGTTACTCGGTCAGGGGGTCCGTTTACGAGCAGTACTTC. Translating gives CASSYSVRGSVYEQYF.

The rearrangement links TRBV2 to TRBJ2-3; tentatively, D is TRBD1 (7 bases). Germline V gene lookup returns CDR1 SNHLY and CDR2 FYNNEI. The CDR3 consists of 16 residues. V lost 6 bases and J lost 4, with 20 bases in between. CDR3 coding DNA: TGTGCCAGCAGAGCCCAGGGGGGAACGGTGTCAGATACGCAGTATTTT. Protein: CASRAQGGTVSDTQYF.

V and J are TRBV15 and TRBJ1-2; 9 bases are shared with TRBD1. Germline V gene data show CDR1 as LNHNV and CDR2 as YYDKDF (reference sequence). The ends lost 1 base at V and 5 bases at J; junction bases unmatched: 2. CDR3 size: 14 residues. The DNA for the CDR3 is TGTGCCACCAGCAGAGGACAGGGGGGATATGGCTACACCTTC. This codes for CATSRGQGGYGYTF. Based on the CDR3 plus reference TRBV15 and TRBJ1-2, the full variable domain is DAMVIQNPRYQVTQFGKPVTLSCSQTLNHNVMYWYQQKSSQAPKLLFHYYDKDFNNEADTPDNFQSRRPNTSFCFLDIRSPGLGDTAMYLCATSRGQGGYGYTFGSGTRLTVV.

The chain recombines TRBV19 with TRBJ2-1, with 11 bases fitting TRBD2. V dropped 1 base and J dropped 4; count of bases not matched to a gene: 3. CDR1 and CDR2 (germline): LNHDA, SQIVND (reference sequence). The CDR3 covers 16 residues. CDR3 amino acids: CASSIVRLAGYNEQFF. As DNA, the CDR3 is TGTGCCAGTAGTATAGTGAGACTAGCGGGGTACAATGAGCAGTTCTTC.

This clone was detected once. J is TRBJ2-3 and V is TRBV27, with TRBD2 matching over 11 bases. J was trimmed by 3 bases and V by 6 bases; bases with no gene match: 5. CDR1 and CDR2 (germline): MNHEY, SMNVEV (reference sequence). The CDR3 sequence is 15 residues long. The CDR3 region has the DNA TGTGCCAGCAGGTTAGCGGGAGGGCCGACAGATACGCAGTATTTT. This codes for CASRLAGGPTDTQYF.

The chain uses TRBV6-5 and TRBJ2-3, with D possibly matching TRBD1 (5 bases). Germline CDR1 MNHEY, CDR2 SVGAGI. There are 13 residues in the CDR3. V was trimmed by 10 bases and J by 7 bases, leaving 18 bases between them. The CDR3 is CANQTGGRYTQYF. Here the CDR3 DNA reads TGTGCCAACCAAACAGGTGGCAGGTATACGCAGTATTTT.

The chain couples TRBV7-6 to TRBJ2-3, with D perhaps matching TRBD2 (6 bases). Germline CDR1 is SGHVS and CDR2 is FNYEAQ. The CDR3 is 14 residues long. Trimming removed 4 bases from V and 4 bases from J, with 12 bases in between. This CDR3 reads CASSSQEGSDTQYF. The DNA of the CDR3 is TGTGCCAGCAGCTCCCAGGAGGGTTCAGATACGCAGTATTTT.

J is TRBJ2-1 and V is TRBV11-3; 11 bases line up with TRBD1. This CDR3 is built from 15 residues. Trimming at V came to 3 bases and at J to 7 bases, leaving 5 bases not matched to a gene. Per the germline V gene, CDR1 is SGHNT and CDR2 is YENEEA. As DNA, the CDR3 is TGTGCCAGCAGCTTCGTAGGGACAGGGGGAAATGAGCAGTTCTTC. It translates to CASSFVGTGGNEQFF.

The V call is TRBV18, the J call TRBJ2-3; D assignment may be TRBD1 or TRBD2 (5 bases each). Germline values: CDR1 KGHSH, CDR2 LQKENI. The CDR3 sequence is 17 residues long. Trimming shortened V by 0 bases and J by 5 bases, and 18 bases separated the two germline ends. In DNA form, the CDR3 reads TGTGCCAGCTCACCACCGAGTTCGGCCCGGGGCCGAGATACGCAGTATTTT. Amino acid sequence: CASSPPSSARGRDTQYF. The full variable domain, its missing parts supplied by reference TRBV18 and TRBJ2-3, is NAGVMQNPRHLVRRRGQEARLRCSPMKGHSHVYWYRQLPEEGLKFMVYLQKENIIDESGMPKERFSAEFPKEGPSILRIQQVVRGDSAAYFCASSPPSSARGRDTQYFGPGTRLTVL.

This chain links TRBV18 with TRBJ2-1, with 8 bases fitting TRBD1. The CDR3 runs 15 residues. Germline V gene lookup returns CDR1 KGHSH and CDR2 LQKENI. J was trimmed by 6 bases and V by 3 bases; bases with no gene match: 7. CDR3: CASSPTTGAGNEQFF. The CDR3 nucleotides are TGTGCCAGCTCACCCACGACAGGGGCCGGCAATGAGCAGTTCTTC. Based on the CDR3 plus reference TRBV18 and TRBJ2-1, the full variable domain is NAGVMQNPRHLVRRRGQEARLRCSPMKGHSHVYWYRQLPEEGLKFMVYLQKENIIDESGMPKERFSAEFPKEGPSILRIQQVVRGDSAAYFCASSPTTGAGNEQFFGPGTRLTVL.

The chain has TRBV7-2 and TRBJ2-3, with 11 bases identical to TRBD2. The length of the CDR3 is 18 residues. CDR1 is SGHTA and CDR2 is FQGNSA in the germline V gene. Unmatched junction bases numbered 8, after V lost 1 base and J lost 2 bases. CDR3 coding DNA: TGTGCCAGCAGCTTAGTGAGAGGGACTAGCGGCCTCACAGATACGCAGTATTTT. This encodes CASSLVRGTSGLTDTQYF. The entire variable domain, with the rest obtained from reference TRBV7-2 and TRBJ2-3, is as follows: GAGVSQSPSNKVTEKGKDVELRCDPISGHTALYWYRQSLGQGLEFLIYFQGNSAPDKSGLPSDRFSAERTGGSVSTLTIQRTQQEDSAVYLCASSLVRGTSGLTDTQYFGPGTRLTVL.

J is TRBJ1-5 and V is TRBV6-5; D is perhaps TRBD1 (5 bases). CDR1 MNHEY and CDR2 SVGAGI come from the germline V gene. The CDR3 extends over 14 amino acids. V lost 6 bases to trimming and J lost 8 bases, with 17 bases between them. CDR3 nucleotides: TGTGCCAGCAGAAAAAAGACAGAGTCGGAGCCCCAGCATTTT. Translated, it gives CASRKKTESEPQHF.

J is TRBJ1-5 and V is TRBV6-5; 7 positions match TRBD1. The germline V gene encodes CDR1 MNHEY and CDR2 SVGAGI. The J segment lost 3 bases and the V segment lost 6 bases, leaving 2 bases of the junction unmatched. There are 13 residues in the CDR3. CDR3 nucleotides: TGTGCCAGCAGCAGGGGGACCAATCAGCCCCAGCATTTT. The encoded protein is CASSRGTNQPQHF.

This clone was counted between two and nine times. This chain connects TRBV19 to TRBJ2-7, with 7 nucleotides matching TRBD1. Per germline, CDR1 LNHDA and CDR2 SQIVND (reference sequence). J lost 6 bases, V lost 5 bases, and 7 bases had no gene match. The CDR3 is 13 amino acids. Written as DNA, the CDR3 is TGTGCCAGTAGTTCAACAGGGGTAGGCGAGCAGTACTTC. It encodes CASSSTGVGEQYF. Full variable domain (rest looked up from reference TRBV19 and TRBJ2-7): DGGITQSPKYLFRKEGQNVTLSCEQNLNHDAMYWYRQDPGQGLRLIYYSQIVNDFQKGDIAEGYSVSREKKESFPLTVTSAQKNPTAFYLCASSSTGVGEQYFGPGTRLTVT.

The chain recombines TRBV5-6 with TRBJ2-3; TRBD2 matches 10 bases. V was clipped by 0 bases and J by 1 base; unmatched bases: 5. Germline V gene sequence: CDR1 SGHDT, CDR2 YYEEEE. This CDR3 region has 17 residues. The CDR3 sequence is CASSLALAGDGTDTQYF. The DNA for the CDR3 is TGTGCCAGCAGCTTGGCCCTAGCGGGAGATGGCACAGATACGCAGTATTTT.

The chain links TRBV4-1 to TRBJ2-1; D is possibly TRBD1 (5 bases). CDR1 and CDR2 from the germline V gene are MGHRA and YSYEKL. The CDR3 runs to 15 residues. Trimming stripped 1 base from V and 4 bases from J, with 11 bases between. CDR3: CASSQGRVRYNEQFF. CDR3 sequence (DNA): TGCGCCAGCAGCCAAGGCAGGGTTCGGTACAATGAGCAGTTCTTC.